Each of the 28 T cell receptor beta chains below was sequenced from the same sample in a study of blood T cell repertoires in COVID-19. The method was immunoSEQ multiplex PCR; TCRdb's version includes in-frame clones alone and lacks a portion of them. Of 400,000 or so clones listed, 85% to 90% are singletons. The sample was PBMCs or T cells enriched from blood (not recorded which). These receptors came from a young man who had recovered from COVID-19.

The chain uses TRBV7-2 and TRBJ2-3, with 11 bases aligning to TRBD2. The CDR3 covers 15 residues. The V gene end was trimmed by 9 bases and the J gene end by 4 bases; junction bases not matched to a gene: 9. Germline V CDR1 and CDR2: SGHTA, FQGNSA. For the CDR3, the DNA is TGTGCCAGTGGGGTTAGCGGGAGGGCCGCAGATACGCAGTATTTT. It yields the protein CASGVSGRAADTQYF.

CDR3 coding DNA: TGTGCCAGCAGCTCTCGGGTAACCCACGCCAATGAGCAGTTCTTC. As protein: CASSSRVTHANEQFF. The J gene is TRBJ2-1, the V gene TRBV5-6; D is unclear. The V end lost 3 bases, the J end lost 6 bases, and 16 bases lay between the germline ends. The length of the CDR3 is 15 residues. Germline V gene data show CDR1 as SGHDT and CDR2 as YYEEEE. Full variable domain (missing parts from reference TRBV5-6 and TRBJ2-1): DAGVTQSPTHLIKTRGQQVTLRCSPKSGHDTVSWYQQALGQGPQFIFQYYEEEERQRGNFPDRFSGHQFPNYSSELNVNALLLGDSALYLCASSSRVTHANEQFFGPGTRLTVL.

In DNA form, the CDR3 reads TGTGCCAGCAGTTACCAGGGGGCATTCGAGCAGTACTTC. This gives the protein CASSYQGAFEQYF. This chain links TRBV6-5 with TRBJ2-7; 8 nucleotides line up with TRBD1. CDR1 and CDR2 from the germline V gene are MNHEY and SVGAGI. The CDR3 consists of 13 residues. V lost 2 bases to trimming and J lost 6 bases; unmatched junction nucleotides: 3.

This clone was seen a handful of times. CDR3 coding DNA: TGTGCCAGCAGCTTACAGGGGGCGCGTGGCACCGGGGAGCTGTTTTTT. Residues: CASSLQGARGTGELFF. The rearrangement links TRBV7-8 to TRBJ2-2; 8 bases fit TRBD1. Germline V CDR1 and CDR2: SGHVS, FQNEAQ. With 2 bases clipped from V and 4 bases from J, the junction kept 6 bases outside the gene matches. This CDR3 has 16 residues. Variable domain in full (rest from reference TRBV7-8 and TRBJ2-2): GAGVSQSPRYKVAKRGQDVALRCDPISGHVSLFWYQQALGQGPEFLTYFQNEAQLDKSGLPSDRFFAERPEGSVSTLKIQRTQQEDSAVYLCASSLQGARGTGELFFGEGSRLTVL.

The chain has TRBV4-1 and TRBJ2-2; D may be TRBD2 (6 bases). V lost 0 bases, J lost 0 bases, and 8 bases lay in between. CDR3 length: 16 residues. CDR1 and CDR2 (germline): MGHRA, YSYEKL. Written as DNA, the CDR3 is TGCGCCAGCAGCCAAGAACGCGGGGCGAACACCGGGGAGCTGTTTTTT. Its protein is CASSQERGANTGELFF.

The V call is TRBV28, the J call TRBJ1-2; the D gene is possibly TRBD1 (6 bases). This CDR3 has 14 amino acids. V was trimmed by 5 bases and J by 7 bases, leaving 17 bases between them. CDR1 and CDR2 (germline): MDHEN, SYDVKM. Here the CDR3 DNA reads TGTGCCAGCAGTACACCCGCGGGGGCGGGTGGCTACACCTTC. Protein sequence: CASSTPAGAGGYTF.

This clone has just a few counts. V and J are TRBV19 and TRBJ2-2, with 10 bases fitting TRBD1. This CDR3 is 14 amino acids long. Trimming cost V 8 bases and J 9 bases; bases outside gene matches: 9. Looked up from germline, CDR1 is LNHDA and CDR2 is SQIVND (reference sequence). The CDR3 bases are TGTGCCAGTTGCGACGGGACAGGGGTGAGGGAGCTGTTTTTT. This translates into CASCDGTGVRELFF.

The genes are TRBV7-2 and TRBJ1-2, with D unresolved. V was shortened by 2 bases and J by 7 bases, with 11 bases between the two germline ends. Per germline, CDR1 SGHTA and CDR2 FQGNSA. CDR3 length: 13 residues. Written as DNA, the CDR3 is TGTGCCAGCAGCTTATTGGAGGTAGCTGGCTACACCTTC. Residues: CASSLLEVAGYTF.

V is TRBV20-1 and J is TRBJ1-1, with 10 bases matching TRBD1. V was clipped by 6 bases and J by 10 bases; unmatched bases: 5. CDR3 length equals 11 residues. CDR1 and CDR2 (germline): DFQATT, SNEGSKA (reference sequence). The CDR3 protein is CSARQGAGAFF. CDR3 DNA sequence: TGCAGTGCCAGACAGGGGGCGGGAGCTTTCTTT.

The chain is built from TRBV7-8 and TRBJ2-7; possibly TRBD1 for D (5 bases). V lost 5 bases to trimming and J lost 4 bases, with 15 bases between them. The germline V gene encodes CDR1 SGHVS and CDR2 FQNEAQ. This CDR3 contains 14 residues. CDR3 in DNA: TGTGCCAGCAGCGAATCCGACAGTTATTACGAGCAGTACTTC. Translating it yields CASSESDSYYEQYF.

This clone was found once. The rearrangement joins TRBV19 to TRBJ1-1; 7 bases map to TRBD1. The germline CDR1 and CDR2 sequences are LNHDA and SQIVND (reference sequence). CDR3 length: 15 residues. With V trimmed by 4 bases and J by 0 bases, 5 bases remained unmatched. The CDR3 region is CASSNGQALNTEAFF. In DNA form, the CDR3 reads TGTGCCAGTAGTAACGGACAGGCCTTGAACACTGAAGCTTTCTTT.

The chain links TRBV6-5 to TRBJ2-1; 7 bases are a match to TRBD2. Germline lookup yields CDR1 MNHEY and CDR2 SVGAGI. CDR3 size: 12 residues. J was trimmed by 5 bases and V by 8 bases; bases with no gene match: 3. For the CDR3, the DNA is TGTGCCAGCGGGCGGGGGAACAATGAGCAGTTCTTC. Translation: CASGRGNNEQFF.

The rearrangement joins TRBV14 to TRBJ2-3, with D tentatively TRBD2 (6 bases). The CDR3 totals 16 residues. The V gene's germline CDR1 is SGHDN and CDR2 FVKESK. V gave up 0 bases and J gave up 2 bases, with 12 bases separating them. The CDR3 protein is CASSQDITGVTDTQYF. CDR3 in DNA: TGTGCCAGCAGCCAAGATATCACGGGGGTCACAGATACGCAGTATTTT.

The chain links TRBV6-5 to TRBJ2-7; no clear D gene. CDR1 and CDR2 from the germline V gene are MNHEY and SVGAGI. There are 13 residues in the CDR3. Between the trimmed V and J ends, which lost 1 base and 1 base, there was a span of 5 bases. The CDR3 region is CASSYFSSYEQYF. Here the CDR3 DNA reads TGTGCCAGCAGTTACTTCAGTTCCTACGAGCAGTACTTC.

About this clone: This specimen includes other DNA sequences encoding the same CDR3. The rearrangement links TRBV5-1 to TRBJ2-7; 9 nucleotides agree with TRBD1. The CDR3 spans 13 residues. J lost 5 bases, V lost 4 bases, and 4 bases had no gene match. CDR1 and CDR2 from the germline V gene are SGHRS and YFSETQ. This chain's CDR3 is CASSVRTGDEQYF. In DNA form, the CDR3 reads TGCGCCAGCAGCGTTCGGACAGGGGACGAGCAGTACTTC. Filled out from reference TRBV5-1 and TRBJ2-7, the complete variable domain reads KAGVTQTPRYLIKTRGQQVTLSCSPISGHRSVSWYQQTPGQGLQFLFEYFSETQRNKGNFPGRFSGRQFSNSRSEMNVSTLELGDSALYLCASSVRTGDEQYFGPGTRLTVT.

This clone has just a few counts. J is TRBJ1-5 and V is TRBV18; 10 nucleotides agree with TRBD1. Germline loops: CDR1 KGHSH, CDR2 LQKENI. V was pared by 6 bases and J by 4 bases, with 6 bases of the junction left unmatched. The CDR3 covers 15 residues. The CDR3 nucleotides read TGTGCCAGCTCGACCGGGACAGGGGTGAATCAGCCCCAGCATTTT. Its protein product is CASSTGTGVNQPQHF.

The V and J genes are TRBV9 and TRBJ2-1; 11 bases are shared with TRBD2. The V gene's germline CDR1 is SGDLS and CDR2 YYNGEE. V shed 3 bases, J shed 4 bases, and the junction held 3 bases outside the gene matches. The CDR3 consists of 15 residues. The CDR3 protein is CASSEGTSGYNEQFF. DNA of the CDR3: TGTGCCAGCAGCGAGGGGACTAGCGGATACAATGAGCAGTTCTTC.

The genes are TRBV4-2 and TRBJ1-1, with D perhaps matching TRBD1 (5 bases). CDR1 is LGHNA and CDR2 is YNFKEQ in the germline V gene. The CDR3 loop spans 12 amino acids. CDR3 protein: CATPGEGVEAFF. Written as DNA, the CDR3 is TGTGCGACGCCGGGAGAAGGGGTTGAAGCTTTCTTT.

The chain uses TRBV7-2 and TRBJ2-3; TRBD2 matches 9 bases. J lost 3 bases, V lost 4 bases, and 8 bases had no gene match. CDR3 size: 16 residues. Germline V gene lookup returns CDR1 SGHTA and CDR2 FQGNSA. CDR3 in DNA: TGTGCCAGCAGCTCCTTAGCGGGAGTGGGGACAGATACGCAGTATTTT. It encodes CASSSLAGVGTDTQYF.

A note on this clone: Sequence at one end of the junction differs from germline and may be a read error. The chain joins TRBV18 to TRBJ1-5, with TRBD1 identical over 7 bases. The germline V gene has CDR1 KGHSH and CDR2 LQKENI. The CDR3 covers 14 residues. Here the CDR3 reads CASSPQGKDQPQHF. The DNA for the CDR3 is TGTGCCAGCTCTCCACAGGGGAAGGATCAGCCCCAGCATTTT. Full variable domain (remainder filled in from reference TRBV18 and TRBJ1-5): NAGVMQNPRHLVRRRGQEARLRCSPMKGHSHVYWYRQLPEEGLKFMVYLQKENIIDESGMPKERFSAEFPKEGPSILRIQQVVRGDSAAYFCASSPQGKDQPQHFGDGTRLSIL.

This clone has a single count. The rearrangement uses TRBV18 and TRBJ2-3; TRBD2 agrees at 12 bases. The CDR3 loop spans 17 amino acids. CDR1 and CDR2 (germline): KGHSH, LQKENI. With 5 bases clipped from V and 0 bases from J, the junction kept 6 bases outside the gene matches. The CDR3, as DNA: TGTGCCAGCTCAGCGGGACTAGCGGGCACTAGCACAGATACGCAGTATTTT. The encoded protein is CASSAGLAGTSTDTQYF.

This sequence joins TRBV24-1 and TRBJ2-1; 8 positions agree with TRBD1. Trimming at V came to 6 bases and at J to 8 bases, leaving 5 bases not matched to a gene. The CDR3 is 13 amino acids. The germline gives CDR1 KGHDR, CDR2 SFDVKD. The CDR3 DNA follows: TGTGCCACCAGTAACTCAGGGGGCCATGAGCAGTTCTTC. This translates into CATSNSGGHEQFF.

This clone was seen a handful of times. CDR3 sequence reads: CASSLEGVTNQPQHF. The DNA for the CDR3 is TGTGCCAGCAGTTTAGAGGGGGTCACCAATCAGCCCCAGCATTTT. The chain joins TRBV28 to TRBJ1-5, with a weak D call TRBD1 (6 bases). The CDR3 length is 15 residues. The ends were cut back, 2 bases at V and 3 bases at J, with 11 bases in the middle. Germline-derived CDR1 and CDR2 are MDHEN and SYDVKM.

The J gene is TRBJ1-5, the V gene TRBV30; a weak D match, TRBD1 (5 bases). The CDR3 sequence is 14 residues long. Trimming took off 0 bases at V and 6 bases at J, with 12 bases between the two ends. Germline CDR1 GTSNPN, CDR2 SVGIG (reference sequence). The CDR3 DNA follows: TGTGCCTGGAGTGTAGGACCGGGGGGTCAGCCCCAGCATTTT. As protein: CAWSVGPGGQPQHF.

V gene TRBV6-5 combines with J gene TRBJ2-1; TRBD2 aligns across 12 bases. V was pared by 5 bases and J by 5 bases, with 4 bases of the junction left unmatched. CDR1 and CDR2 (germline): MNHEY, SVGAGI. The CDR3 is 15 amino acids. CDR3 bases: TGTGCCAGCAGTATGACTAGCGGGGGAAACAATGAGCAGTTCTTC. It translates to CASSMTSGGNNEQFF.

The gene calls are TRBV27 and TRBJ2-3; 12 bases are shared with TRBD2. CDR3 length: 13 residues. Germline V CDR1 and CDR2: MNHEY, SMNVEV (reference sequence). With V trimmed by 8 bases and J by 9 bases, 6 bases remained unmatched. CDR3 protein: CASRLAGENTQYF. CDR3 DNA: TGTGCCAGCCGACTAGCGGGAGAAAACACGCAGTATTTT.

DNA for the CDR3: TGTGCCAGCAGTTTACCAGGGGAGAGGCGAAAACTGTTTTTT. Translation gives CASSLPGERRKLFF. V gene TRBV28 combines with J gene TRBJ1-4; maybe TRBD1 (6 bases). Germline V gives CDR1 MDHEN, CDR2 SYDVKM. Trimming took off 2 bases at V and 10 bases at J, with 14 bases between the two ends. This CDR3 has 14 residues.

Here the CDR3 DNA reads TGCGCCAGCAGCTTTAGGGCAGGGGGCGGCTATGGCTACACCTTC. It codes for CASSFRAGGGYGYTF. The gene calls are TRBV5-1 and TRBJ1-2; 8 bases are a match to TRBD1. The CDR3 runs 15 residues. J was trimmed by 4 bases and V by 2 bases; bases with no gene match: 7. Germline loops: CDR1 SGHRS, CDR2 YFSETQ.